These T cell receptor beta chains were read from a single sample in a study of blood T cell repertoires in COVID-19. Sequenced by immunoSEQ multiplex PCR; TCRdb stores in-frame clones only, minus some. The sample yields under 150,000 clones, about 83% seen once. Sequenced: peripheral blood. The receptors were gathered from a woman aged 40-49 years with acute or convalescent COVID-19. The CDR3 runs from the conserved cysteine through the conserved F or W.

j_call v_call cdr3_aa
TRBJ2-7 TRBV9 CASSADRRVYEQYF
TRBJ1-1 TRBV30 CASRQNTEAFF
TRBJ1-2 TRBV9 CASSPARGGYTF
TRBJ1-1 TRBV27 CASSLDREGTEAFF
TRBJ1-2 TRBV6-5 CASSYSDRAGGYTF
TRBJ2-5 TRBV14 CASSQGRWVQETQYF
TRBJ2-3 TRBV24-1 CATSEVADPDTQYF
TRBJ1-2 TRBV7-6 CASSPRDMGANYGYTF
TRBJ1-1 TRBV19 CASHRGRGTEAFF
TRBJ2-3 TRBV3-1/TRBV3-2 CASSQDPGGLGDTQYF
TRBJ1-1 TRBV6-5 CASSSPQVGDTEAFF
TRBJ1-1 TRBV7-3 CASSRRPGTEAFF